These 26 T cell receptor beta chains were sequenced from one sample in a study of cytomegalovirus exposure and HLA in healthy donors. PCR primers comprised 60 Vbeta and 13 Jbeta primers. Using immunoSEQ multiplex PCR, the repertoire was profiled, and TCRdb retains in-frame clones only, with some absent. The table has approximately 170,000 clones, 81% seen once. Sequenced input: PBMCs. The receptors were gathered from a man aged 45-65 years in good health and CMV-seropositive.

The CDR3 DNA reads TGCGCCAGCAGCCAAACAGGGGATGGAAACACCATATATTTT. Its translation is CASSQTGDGNTIYF. This rearrangement joins TRBV4-1 to TRBJ1-3, with TRBD1 identical over 7 bases. The V segment lost 2 bases and the J segment 3 bases; nucleotides outside the gene matches: 1. CDR1 is MGHRA, CDR2 YSYEKL, per germline. The CDR3 consists of 14 residues.

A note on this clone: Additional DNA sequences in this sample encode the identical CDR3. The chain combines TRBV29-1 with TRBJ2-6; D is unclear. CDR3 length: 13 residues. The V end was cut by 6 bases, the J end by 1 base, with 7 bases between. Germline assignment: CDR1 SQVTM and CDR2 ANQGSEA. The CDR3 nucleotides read TGCAGCGTGGCCACATCTGGGGCCAACGTCCTGACTTTC. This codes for CSVATSGANVLTF.

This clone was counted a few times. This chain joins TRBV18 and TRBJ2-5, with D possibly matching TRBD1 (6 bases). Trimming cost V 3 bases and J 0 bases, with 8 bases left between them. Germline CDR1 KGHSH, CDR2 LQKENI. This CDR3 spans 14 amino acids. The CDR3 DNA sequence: TGTGCCAGCTCACCGGGGACAAACCAAGAGACCCAGTACTTC. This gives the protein CASSPGTNQETQYF.

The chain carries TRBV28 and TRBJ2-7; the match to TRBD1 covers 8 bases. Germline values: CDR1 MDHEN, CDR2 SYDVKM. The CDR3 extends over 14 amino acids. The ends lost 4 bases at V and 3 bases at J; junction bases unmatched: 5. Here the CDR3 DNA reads TGTGCCAGCAGTTCAGGGGGCGCGATCTACGAGCAGTACTTC. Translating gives CASSSGGAIYEQYF.

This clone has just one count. CDR3 nucleotide sequence: TGTGCCAGCAGGGCGGACAGGGGAGGAGAAAAACTGTTTTTT. Protein: CASRADRGGEKLFF. The chain combines TRBV6-1 with TRBJ1-4; the match to TRBD1 covers 9 bases. This CDR3 region has 14 residues. Trimming at V came to 6 bases and at J to 8 bases, leaving 7 bases not matched to a gene. Germline assignment: CDR1 MNHNS and CDR2 SASEGT.

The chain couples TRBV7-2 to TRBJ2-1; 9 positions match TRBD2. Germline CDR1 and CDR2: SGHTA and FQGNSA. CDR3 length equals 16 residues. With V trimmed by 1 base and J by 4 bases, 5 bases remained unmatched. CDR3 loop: CASSLVAGEFYNEQFF. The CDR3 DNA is TGTGCCAGCAGCTTAGTAGCGGGAGAGTTTTACAATGAGCAGTTCTTC.

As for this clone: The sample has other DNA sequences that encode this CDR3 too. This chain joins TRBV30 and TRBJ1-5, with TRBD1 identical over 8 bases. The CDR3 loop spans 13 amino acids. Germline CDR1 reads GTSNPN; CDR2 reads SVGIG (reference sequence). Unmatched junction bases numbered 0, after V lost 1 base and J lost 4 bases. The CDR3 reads CAWSGQGNQPQHF. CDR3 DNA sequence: TGTGCCTGGAGTGGACAGGGGAATCAGCCCCAGCATTTT.

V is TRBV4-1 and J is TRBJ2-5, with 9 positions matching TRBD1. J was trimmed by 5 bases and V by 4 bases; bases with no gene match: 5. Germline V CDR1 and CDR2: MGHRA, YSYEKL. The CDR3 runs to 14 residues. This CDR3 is CASSRDRVDETQYF. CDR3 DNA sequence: TGCGCCAGCAGCCGGGACAGGGTGGACGAGACCCAGTACTTC.

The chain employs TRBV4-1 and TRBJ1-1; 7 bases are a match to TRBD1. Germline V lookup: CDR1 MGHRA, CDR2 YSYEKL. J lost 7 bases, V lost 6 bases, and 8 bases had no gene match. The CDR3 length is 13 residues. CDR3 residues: CASRRTGEGEAFF. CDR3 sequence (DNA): TGCGCCAGCAGGCGTACAGGGGAAGGTGAAGCTTTCTTT.

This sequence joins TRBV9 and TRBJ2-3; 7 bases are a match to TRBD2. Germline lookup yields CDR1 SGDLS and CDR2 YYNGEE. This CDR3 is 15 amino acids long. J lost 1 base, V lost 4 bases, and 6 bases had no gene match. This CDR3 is CASSSVGGGTDTQYF. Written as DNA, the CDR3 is TGTGCCAGCAGCTCTGTGGGGGGGGGCACAGATACGCAGTATTTT.

This CDR3 is CASSAMGTGGRNRNGYTF. The CDR3 DNA reads as TGTGCCAGCAGCGCCATGGGGACAGGAGGGAGAAATAGAAATGGCTACACCTTC. The chain has TRBV25-1 and TRBJ1-2; 8 bases match TRBD1. Unmatched junction bases numbered 21, after V lost 6 bases and J lost 6 bases. The CDR3 has 18 amino acids. Germline V gene data show CDR1 as MGHDK and CDR2 as SYGVNS.

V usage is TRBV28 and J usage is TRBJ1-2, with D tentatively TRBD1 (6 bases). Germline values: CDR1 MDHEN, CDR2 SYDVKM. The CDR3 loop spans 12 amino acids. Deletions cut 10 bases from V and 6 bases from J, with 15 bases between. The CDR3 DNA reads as TGTGCCACAGGACAGCCACGGGATGGCTACACCTTC. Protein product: CATGQPRDGYTF.

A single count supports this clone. CDR3 amino acids: CASIVVPPGNTIYF. DNA for the CDR3: TGTGCCAGCATAGTGGTACCTCCTGGAAACACCATATATTTT. The chain uses TRBV27 and TRBJ1-3; no definite D call. Germline V lookup: CDR1 MNHEY, CDR2 SMNVEV (reference sequence). V was clipped by 7 bases and J by 2 bases, with 12 bases between them. The CDR3 spans 14 residues.

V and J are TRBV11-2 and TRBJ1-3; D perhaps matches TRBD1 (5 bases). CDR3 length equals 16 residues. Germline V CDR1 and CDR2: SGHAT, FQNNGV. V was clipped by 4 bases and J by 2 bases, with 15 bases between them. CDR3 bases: TGTGCCAGCAGCTCGATTCACAGCAGGGCTGGAAACACCATATATTTT. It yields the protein CASSSIHSRAGNTIYF.

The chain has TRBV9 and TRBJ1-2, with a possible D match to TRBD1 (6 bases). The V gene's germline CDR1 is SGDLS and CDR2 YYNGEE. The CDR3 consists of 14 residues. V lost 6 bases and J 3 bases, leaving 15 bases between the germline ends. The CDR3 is CASTPRGNDYGYTF. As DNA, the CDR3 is TGTGCCAGCACCCCGAGGGGGAATGACTATGGCTACACCTTC.

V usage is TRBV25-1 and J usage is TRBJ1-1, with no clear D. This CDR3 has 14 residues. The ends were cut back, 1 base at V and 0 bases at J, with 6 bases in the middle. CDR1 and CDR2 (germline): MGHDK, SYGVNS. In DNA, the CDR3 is TGTGCCAGCAGTGAATCCGTAGTGAACACTGAAGCTTTCTTT. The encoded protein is CASSESVVNTEAFF.

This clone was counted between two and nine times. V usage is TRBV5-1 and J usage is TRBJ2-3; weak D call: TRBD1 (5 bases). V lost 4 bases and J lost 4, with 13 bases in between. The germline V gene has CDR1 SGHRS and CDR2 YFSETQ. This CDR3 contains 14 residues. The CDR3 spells CASSPETAADTQYF. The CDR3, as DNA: TGCGCCAGCAGCCCCGAGACAGCCGCAGATACGCAGTATTTT.

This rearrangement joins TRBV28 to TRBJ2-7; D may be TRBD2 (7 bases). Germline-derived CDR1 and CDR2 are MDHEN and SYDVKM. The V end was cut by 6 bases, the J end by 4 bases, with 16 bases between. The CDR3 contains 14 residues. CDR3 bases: TGTGCCAGCAGCGGGGGGCTCGCAACTTACGAGCAGTACTTC. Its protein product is CASSGGLATYEQYF.

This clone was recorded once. CDR3 sequence: CASSKIGGVGGYTF. The DNA of the CDR3 is TGTGCCAGCAGCAAAATAGGGGGTGTTGGGGGCTACACCTTC. The chain employs TRBV21-1 and TRBJ1-2; the table's D call TRBD1 went unverified against the DNA. TRBV21-1 is a pseudogene locus. The CDR3 is 14 residues long.

The CDR3 DNA follows: TGTGCCAGCTCACCAATCGCTCGCGGAGGCTCTGGAAACACCATATATTTT. It codes for CASSPIARGGSGNTIYF. The chain is built from TRBV18 and TRBJ1-3; D not certain. The ends were cut back, 2 bases at V and 0 bases at J, with 14 bases in the middle. CDR1 is KGHSH, CDR2 LQKENI, per germline. This CDR3 spans 17 amino acids. Full variable domain (rest looked up from reference TRBV18 and TRBJ1-3): NAGVMQNPRHLVRRRGQEARLRCSPMKGHSHVYWYRQLPEEGLKFMVYLQKENIIDESGMPKERFSAEFPKEGPSILRIQQVVRGDSAAYFCASSPIARGGSGNTIYFGEGSWLTVV.

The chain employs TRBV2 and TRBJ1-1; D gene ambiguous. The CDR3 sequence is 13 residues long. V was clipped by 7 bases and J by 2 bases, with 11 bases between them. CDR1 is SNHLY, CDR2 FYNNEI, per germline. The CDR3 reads CASNQVVNTEAFF. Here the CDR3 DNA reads TGTGCCAGCAATCAGGTAGTTAACACTGAAGCTTTCTTT. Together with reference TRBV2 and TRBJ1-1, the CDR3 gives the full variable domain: EPEVTQTPSHQVTQMGQEVILRCVPISNHLYFYWYRQILGQKVEFLVSFYNNEISEKSEIFDDQFSVERPDGSNFTLKIRSTKLEDSAMYFCASNQVVNTEAFFGQGTRLTVV.

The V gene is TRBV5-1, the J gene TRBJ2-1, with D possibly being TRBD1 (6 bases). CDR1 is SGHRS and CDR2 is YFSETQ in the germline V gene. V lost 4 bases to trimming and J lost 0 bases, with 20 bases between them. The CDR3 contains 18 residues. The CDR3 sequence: CASSREPPDSLSYNEQFF. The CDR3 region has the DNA TGCGCCAGCAGCCGTGAACCCCCGGACAGCCTCTCCTACAATGAGCAGTTCTTC.

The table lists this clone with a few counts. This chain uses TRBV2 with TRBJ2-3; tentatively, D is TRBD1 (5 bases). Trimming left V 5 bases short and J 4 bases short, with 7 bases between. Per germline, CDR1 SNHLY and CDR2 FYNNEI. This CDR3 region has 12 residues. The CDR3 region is CASSSQADTQYF. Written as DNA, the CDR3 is TGTGCCAGCAGTTCACAGGCAGATACGCAGTATTTT.

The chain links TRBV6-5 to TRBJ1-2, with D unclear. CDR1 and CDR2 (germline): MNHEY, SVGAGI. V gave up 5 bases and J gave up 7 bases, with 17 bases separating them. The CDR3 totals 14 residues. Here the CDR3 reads CASSAGSARGGYTF. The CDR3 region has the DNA TGTGCCAGCAGTGCTGGTTCTGCTCGAGGTGGCTACACCTTC.

This chain's CDR3 is CASSGTGTGNHEQYF. The CDR3 DNA is TGCGCCAGCAGCGGGACCGGGACAGGGAACCACGAGCAGTACTTC. The chain couples TRBV5-1 to TRBJ2-7; 9 bases are a match to TRBD1. With 4 bases clipped from V and 5 bases from J, the junction kept 10 bases outside the gene matches. The germline gives CDR1 SGHRS, CDR2 YFSETQ. The CDR3 runs 15 residues.

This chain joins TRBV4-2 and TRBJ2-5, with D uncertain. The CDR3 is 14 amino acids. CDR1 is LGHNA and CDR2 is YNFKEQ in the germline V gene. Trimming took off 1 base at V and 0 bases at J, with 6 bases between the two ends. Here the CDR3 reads CASSQAQDQETQYF. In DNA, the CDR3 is TGTGCCAGCAGCCAAGCTCAGGACCAAGAGACCCAGTACTTC.